The 16 T cell receptor beta chains in this list originate from one sample, sequenced in a study of T cells in women clearing cervical HPV infection. The table came from immunoSEQ multiplex PCR; TCRdb's copy has only in-frame clones and leaves some out. The table lists under 45,000 clones. Input material: blood buffy coat. All receptors come from a woman between 18 and 70 years old with a cervical HPV16 infection that either progressed to CIN3+ or cleared (not recorded which).

Points on this clone: Sequencing ends 3 residues short of the CDR3 end; the germline J gene provides the rest. The rearrangement joins TRBV15 to TRBJ2-7; 8 bases are a match to TRBD1. The CDR3 has 12 residues. Losses at the gene ends were 4 bases for V and 6 bases for J; bases not matched to a gene: 2. Germline V gene lookup returns CDR1 LNHNV and CDR2 YYDKDF (reference sequence). This CDR3 is CATSTTGVEQYF. Partial CDR3 DNA: TGTGCCACCAGCACGACAGGGGTCGAG.

Worth noting for this clone: The DNA ends 3 residues before the CDR3 does, and the rest of the CDR3 is filled in from the germline J gene. The chain recombines TRBV20-1 with TRBJ2-3, with 11 bases identical to TRBD1. V trimming: 6 bases; J trimming: 2 bases; junction bases outside the gene matches: 7. Germline lookup yields CDR1 DFQATT and CDR2 SNEGSKA (reference sequence). CDR3 length: 15 amino acids. CDR3 bases read: TGCAGTGCAGAGGACAGGGGGCTAAACACAGATACG. Translated: CSAEDRGLNTDT. The entire CDR3 reads CSAEDRGLNTDTQYF.

To note about this clone: The CDR3 end falls 3 residues outside the read, so it is completed with the germline J gene. The V call is TRBV19, the J call TRBJ1-1; TRBD1 agrees at 8 bases. The ends lost 6 bases at V and 5 bases at J; junction bases unmatched: 2. Germline V gives CDR1 LNHDA, CDR2 SQIVND (reference sequence). The CDR3 sequence is 12 residues long. The CDR3 loop is CASRDRVTEAFF. The sequenced part of the CDR3 DNA is TGTGCCAGTAGGGACAGGGTGACTGAA.

Comment on this clone: With the read ending 3 residues before the CDR3 end, the germline J gene is used to fill in that end. The chain is built from TRBV20-1 and TRBJ2-1; D uncertain. The CDR3 spans 13 residues. V lost 6 bases and J lost 0, with 9 bases in between. CDR1 is DFQATT, CDR2 SNEGSKA, per germline (reference sequence). Incomplete CDR3 DNA: TGCAGTGCCCCCCGTAGCTCCTACAATGAG. Amino acid sequence: CSAPRSSYNE. The full CDR3 reads CSAPRSSYNEQFF.

A word on this clone: The observed sequence ends 3 residues before the CDR3 terminus, with the missing tail filled in from the germline J gene. This chain uses TRBV7-3 with TRBJ2-1; D might be TRBD2 (7 bases). Trimming removed 2 bases at V and 7 bases at J, with 18 bases between. The germline V gene has CDR1 SGHTA and CDR2 FQGTGA. This CDR3 is built from 16 residues. CDR3 sequence reads: CASSLFGGASQNEQFF. Partial CDR3 DNA: TGTGCCAGCAGCTTATTTGGGGGGGCTTCTCAGAATGAG. Using reference TRBV7-3 and TRBJ2-1 for the parts outside the CDR3, the full variable domain is GAGVSQTPSNKVTEKGKYVELRCDPISGHTALYWYRQSLGQGPEFLIYFQGTGAADDSGLPNDRFFAVRPEGSVSTLKIQRTERGDSAVYLCASSLFGGASQNEQFFGPGTRLTVL.

With respect to this clone: The CDR3 goes on 3 residues after the read ends, and that part is filled in from the germline J gene. The genes are TRBV5-1 and TRBJ1-1; maybe TRBD1 (5 bases). The CDR3 is 14 residues long. Germline V gene data show CDR1 as SGHRS and CDR2 as YFSETQ. Trimming pared 4 bases from V and 0 bases from J, leaving 10 bases between. CDR3 sequence reads: CASSQGTLNTEAFF. CDR3 DNA (partial): TGCGCCAGCAGCCAGGGAACTTTGAACACTGAA. Supplemented by reference TRBV5-1 and TRBJ1-1, the full variable domain reads KAGVTQTPRYLIKTRGQQVTLSCSPISGHRSVSWYQQTPGQGLQFLFEYFSETQRNKGNFPGRFSGRQFSNSRSEMNVSTLELGDSALYLCASSQGTLNTEAFFGQGTRLTVV.

CDR3 in amino acids: CASRFGTSGGHVEQYF. CDR3 bases read: TGTGCCAGCAGGTTCGGGACTAGCGGGGGCCATGTCGAG. The genes are TRBV12-3 or TRBV12-4 and TRBJ2-7; 14 nucleotides agree with TRBD2. The read ends 3 residues before the CDR3 terminus; that terminus is restored from the germline J gene. This CDR3 has 16 amino acids. The junction had 10 bases not matched to a gene; V was cut back by 6 bases and J by 6 bases.

As concerns this clone: The observed sequence ends 3 residues before the CDR3 terminus, with the missing tail filled in from the germline J gene. The J gene is TRBJ2-3, the V gene TRBV20-1; 7 bases match TRBD2. CDR3 length: 14 residues. With 2 bases clipped from V and 2 bases from J, the junction kept 4 bases outside the gene matches. Germline CDR1 reads DFQATT; CDR2 reads SNEGSKA (reference sequence). The CDR3 bases that were read are TGCAGTGCTAGACGGCGGGGGTACACAGATACG. This gives the protein CSARRRGYTDT. Given in full, the CDR3 is CSARRRGYTDTQYF.

About this clone itself: The CDR3 end lies 3 residues beyond the end of the read and is filled in from the germline J gene. This chain joins TRBV19 and TRBJ2-7, with 8 bases aligning to TRBD1. V shed 4 bases and J 4 bases; nucleotides not matched to a gene: 15. Germline V gives CDR1 LNHDA, CDR2 SQIVND (reference sequence). The CDR3 extends over 17 amino acids. The sequenced CDR3 bases are TGTGCCAGTAGTAGAGGGGGGACAGGCGCGATCGGGTACGAG. Protein: CASSRGGTGAIGYE. The CDR3 as a whole reads CASSRGGTGAIGYEQYF.

Points on this clone: The CDR3 end lies 3 residues beyond the end of the read and is filled in from the germline J gene. The rearrangement joins TRBV20-1 to TRBJ2-3, with 8 bases matching TRBD2. Germline CDR1 DFQATT, CDR2 SNEGSKA (reference sequence). V was clipped by 0 bases and J by 4 bases; unmatched bases: 6. CDR3 length equals 15 residues. The sequenced CDR3 bases are TGCAGTGCTAGAGATCAGCGGGGGCAATCAGATACG. It translates to CSARDQRGQSDT. The complete CDR3 reads CSARDQRGQSDTQYF.

Concerning this clone itself: From the germline J gene comes the end of the CDR3, since the read stops 3 residues before it. The rearrangement uses TRBV6-4 and TRBJ2-1; 11 bases fit TRBD1. The CDR3 is 14 residues long. Germline loops: CDR1 MRHNA, CDR2 SNTAGT. Losses at the gene ends were 6 bases for V and 6 bases for J; bases not matched to a gene: 4. CDR3: CASSPGTGGNEQFF. CDR3 bases read: TGTGCCAGCAGCCCCGGGACAGGGGGCAATGAG.

Details on this clone: The CDR3 end lies 3 residues beyond the end of the read and is filled in from the germline J gene. The chain recombines TRBV2 with TRBJ2-2; no clear D gene. Germline assignment: CDR1 SNHLY and CDR2 FYNNEI. The CDR3 totals 11 residues. Trimming removed 8 bases at V and 4 bases at J, with 5 bases between. The sequenced part of the CDR3 DNA is TGTGCCAGCCAGTTCACCGGGGAG. Its translation is CASQFTGE. The entire CDR3 is CASQFTGELFF.

With regard to this clone: With the read ending 3 residues before the CDR3 end, the germline J gene is used to fill in that end. V usage is TRBV19 and J usage is TRBJ1-5, with D uncertain. The CDR3 has 14 residues. The germline gives CDR1 LNHDA, CDR2 SQIVND (reference sequence). V was shortened by 10 bases and J by 0 bases, with 13 bases between the two germline ends. The sequenced CDR3 bases are TGTGCCACGGAGGCGACTTATAGCAATCAGCCC. Translating it yields CATEATYSNQP. The whole CDR3 protein reads CATEATYSNQPQHF.

In the case of this clone: The read stops 3 residues short of the end of the CDR3; the missing end is completed from the germline J gene. The chain carries TRBV10-3 and TRBJ2-3; D call uncertain. The CDR3 consists of 14 residues. From germline, CDR1 is ENHRY and CDR2 SYGVKD. V was trimmed by 6 bases and J by 0 bases, leaving 10 bases between them. CDR3 sequence reads: CAIRGRESTDTQYF. Partial CDR3 DNA: TGTGCCATCAGGGGCCGCGAGAGCACAGATACG.

Of note for this clone: The sequence runs out 3 residues before the end of the CDR3; the remainder is reconstructed from the germline J gene. The chain employs TRBV18 and TRBJ2-3, with no clear D. The germline V gene encodes CDR1 KGHSH and CDR2 LQKENI. The CDR3 has 13 residues. Trimming shortened V by 3 bases and J by 7 bases, and 11 bases separated the two germline ends. The CDR3 sequence is CASSPLEGHTQYF. CDR3 DNA, as far as it was read: TGTGCCAGCTCACCCCTCGAAGGCCATACG.

A remark on this clone: Read data end 3 residues before the CDR3 end; the end is taken from the germline J gene. The gene calls are TRBV14 and TRBJ1-2; TRBD1 is a possible D gene (6 bases). Deletions cut 4 bases from V and 4 bases from J, with 13 bases between. CDR1 is SGHDN, CDR2 FVKESK, per germline. The CDR3 consists of 14 residues. CDR3 protein: CASSPKGQLYGYTF. Incomplete CDR3 DNA: TGTGCCAGCAGCCCAAAAGGACAGCTCTATGGC.